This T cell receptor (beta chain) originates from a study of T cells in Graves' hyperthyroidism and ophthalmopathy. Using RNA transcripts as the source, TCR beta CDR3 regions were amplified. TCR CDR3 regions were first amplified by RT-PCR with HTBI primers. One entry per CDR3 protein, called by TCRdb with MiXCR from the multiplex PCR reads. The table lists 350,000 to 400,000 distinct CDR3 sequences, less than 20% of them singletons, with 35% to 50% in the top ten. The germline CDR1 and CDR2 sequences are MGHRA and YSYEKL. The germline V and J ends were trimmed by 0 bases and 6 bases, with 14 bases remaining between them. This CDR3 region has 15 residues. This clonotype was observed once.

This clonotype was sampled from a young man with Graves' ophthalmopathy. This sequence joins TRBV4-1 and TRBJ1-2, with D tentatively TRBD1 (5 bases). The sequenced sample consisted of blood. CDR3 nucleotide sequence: TGCGCCAGCAGCCAAGATCAGGGCAGGGTGAATGGCTACACCTTC. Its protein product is CASSQDQGRVNGYTF.